These T cell receptor beta chains were read from a single sample in a study of blood T cells in healthy people across ages. TCRdb recomputed calls from the 5' RACE reads with MiXCR, one row per CDR3 protein. The sample records over 1,300,000 distinct CDR3 sequences, roughly 60% being singletons. Sequencing was performed on blood. Source of these receptors: a man between 18 and 35 years old in good health. The CDR3 runs from the conserved cysteine through the conserved F or W. The order of the fields is J gene, D gene, clone size, V gene, CDR3 DNA, CDR3 protein. D genes are given only for firm matches. Clone size appears in some rows only: once, few, many, or a class for an expanded clone.

J gene: TRBJ1-4; D gene: TRBD1; clone size: .; V gene: TRBV7-9; CDR3 DNA: TGTGCCAGCAGCCCGGGGACAGGAGGGGAAAAACTGTTTTTT; CDR3 protein: CASSPGTGGEKLFF
J gene: TRBJ2-3; D gene: .; clone size: few; V gene: TRBV6-1; CDR3 DNA: TGTGCCAGCAGTGAACCTAGCACAGATACGCAGTATTTT; CDR3 protein: CASSEPSTDTQYF
J gene: TRBJ2-2; D gene: TRBD2; clone size: .; V gene: TRBV5-1; CDR3 DNA: TGCGCCAGCAGCTTGGCGCCTAGCGGGAGTACCGGGGAGCTGTTTTTT; CDR3 protein: CASSLAPSGSTGELFF
J gene: TRBJ2-7; D gene: .; clone size: .; V gene: TRBV6-2/TRBV6-3; CDR3 DNA: TGTGCCAGCTGCCTTAGCCCGCAGGGGATATACGAGCAGTACTTC; CDR3 protein: CASCLSPQGIYEQYF
J gene: TRBJ2-4; D gene: .; clone size: .; V gene: TRBV28; CDR3 DNA: TGTGCCAGCCAGCCAACTCTAGCCAAAAACATTCAGTACTTC; CDR3 protein: CASQPTLAKNIQYF
J gene: TRBJ2-6; D gene: .; clone size: few; V gene: TRBV21-1; CDR3 DNA: TGTGCCAGCAGCAAAGGGGACAGGTTAGGGGCCAACGTCCTGACTTTC; CDR3 protein: CASSKGDRLGANVLTF
J gene: TRBJ2-1; D gene: TRBD2; clone size: few; V gene: TRBV20-1; CDR3 DNA: TGCAGTGCTAGACCCCCGGGGGGGAGAGGGGATGAGCAGTTCTTC; CDR3 protein: CSARPPGGRGDEQFF
J gene: TRBJ2-3; D gene: TRBD2; clone size: .; V gene: TRBV6-1; CDR3 DNA: TGTGCCAGCAGTGAAGCGGCAGGACTAGCGGCAACAGATACGCAGTATTTT; CDR3 protein: CASSEAAGLAATDTQYF
J gene: TRBJ2-7; D gene: TRBD2; clone size: .; V gene: TRBV6-2/TRBV6-3; CDR3 DNA: TGTGCCAGCAGTTACTCGAGGGGAGTGACTAGCGTTTTGTACGAGCAGTACTTC; CDR3 protein: CASSYSRGVTSVLYEQYF
J gene: TRBJ2-3; D gene: .; clone size: few; V gene: TRBV29-1; CDR3 DNA: TGCAGCGTTGAGGGCTTCAACACAGATACGCAGTATTTT; CDR3 protein: CSVEGFNTDTQYF
J gene: TRBJ2-5; D gene: .; clone size: .; V gene: TRBV7-8; CDR3 DNA: TGTGCCAGCAGCTTAGATGCCAGGATTGAGACCCAGTACTTC; CDR3 protein: CASSLDARIETQYF
J gene: TRBJ1-4; D gene: .; clone size: .; V gene: TRBV29-1; CDR3 DNA: TGCAGCGTTGAAGATCGGCAGGTCACAACTAATGAAAAACTGTTTTTT; CDR3 protein: CSVEDRQVTTNEKLFF
J gene: TRBJ2-1; D gene: .; clone size: .; V gene: TRBV29-1; CDR3 DNA: TGCAGCGTTGCAGGGCTCATCAATGAGCAGTTCTTC; CDR3 protein: CSVAGLINEQFF
J gene: TRBJ2-6; D gene: TRBD1; clone size: .; V gene: TRBV11-1; CDR3 DNA: TGTGCCAACAGCCCCGGACAGGGGAAGAGAGCAGGGGCCAACGTCCTGACTTTC; CDR3 protein: CANSPGQGKRAGANVLTF
J gene: TRBJ2-7; D gene: .; clone size: .; V gene: TRBV6-2/TRBV6-3; CDR3 DNA: TGTGCCAGCAGGATAGGTAAAGGGGGCGAGCAGTACTTC; CDR3 protein: CASRIGKGGEQYF
J gene: TRBJ1-1; D gene: .; clone size: .; V gene: TRBV2; CDR3 DNA: TGTGCCAGCAGTGAAAGGGGTGGGAACACTGAAGCTTTCTTT; CDR3 protein: CASSERGGNTEAFF
J gene: TRBJ1-5; D gene: TRBD1; clone size: .; V gene: TRBV19; CDR3 DNA: TGTGCCACTGGACAGGGGACAAATCAGCCCCAGCATTTT; CDR3 protein: CATGQGTNQPQHF
J gene: TRBJ2-7; D gene: TRBD2; clone size: few; V gene: TRBV13; CDR3 DNA: TGTGCCAGCAGCTTGCTAGCGGGGGGATCCCGCTACGAGCAGTACTTC; CDR3 protein: CASSLLAGGSRYEQYF
J gene: TRBJ2-7; D gene: TRBD2; clone size: .; V gene: TRBV12-3/TRBV12-4; CDR3 DNA: TGTGCCGGGACTAGCGGGGGGCATTCCTACGAGCAGTACTTC; CDR3 protein: CAGTSGGHSYEQYF
J gene: TRBJ2-1; D gene: TRBD2; clone size: .; V gene: TRBV12-3/TRBV12-4; CDR3 DNA: TGTGCCAGCAGTCCCCGGACTAGCATCCATGAGCAGTTCTTC; CDR3 protein: CASSPRTSIHEQFF
J gene: TRBJ1-3; D gene: .; clone size: .; V gene: TRBV5-4; CDR3 DNA: TGTGCCAGCAGCTTGGGCCTTCCCGGAGCGGACACCATATATTTT; CDR3 protein: CASSLGLPGADTIYF
J gene: TRBJ2-7; D gene: .; clone size: .; V gene: TRBV7-9; CDR3 DNA: TGTGCCAGCAGCCCTAGCAATACGGGGCAGTACTTC; CDR3 protein: CASSPSNTGQYF
J gene: TRBJ2-1; D gene: TRBD2; clone size: .; V gene: TRBV4-2; CDR3 DNA: TGTGCCAGCAGCCTAGCGTCGGGGGGGATTTCCTACAATGAGCAGTTCTTC; CDR3 protein: CASSLASGGISYNEQFF
J gene: TRBJ2-1; D gene: TRBD2; clone size: many; V gene: TRBV20-1; CDR3 DNA: TGCAGTGCTAGAGATGTCGCTAGCGGGAGTAATGAGCAGTTCTTC; CDR3 protein: CSARDVASGSNEQFF
J gene: TRBJ2-6; D gene: .; clone size: .; V gene: TRBV2; CDR3 DNA: TGTGCCAGCAGTGACGGCATTGGGGCCAACGTCCTGACTTTC; CDR3 protein: CASSDGIGANVLTF
J gene: TRBJ2-7; D gene: TRBD1; clone size: .; V gene: TRBV29-1; CDR3 DNA: TGCAGCGTTGAGCCGGGACAGGAGCCCTACGAGCAGTACTTC; CDR3 protein: CSVEPGQEPYEQYF
J gene: TRBJ2-5; D gene: .; clone size: .; V gene: TRBV15; CDR3 DNA: TGTGCCACCAGCAGAGATAATGTAGGGAAGGAGACCCAGTACTTC; CDR3 protein: CATSRDNVGKETQYF
J gene: TRBJ2-5; D gene: .; clone size: .; V gene: TRBV2; CDR3 DNA: TGTGCCAGCACTCAAAGGACTAAGCAAGAGACCCAGTACTTC; CDR3 protein: CASTQRTKQETQYF
J gene: TRBJ2-3; D gene: .; clone size: .; V gene: TRBV28; CDR3 DNA: TGTGCCAGCAGTGTGACCGGGACATCCTCCACAGATACGCAGTATTTT; CDR3 protein: CASSVTGTSSTDTQYF
J gene: TRBJ2-7; D gene: TRBD2; clone size: few; V gene: TRBV20-1; CDR3 DNA: TGCAGTGCTTCACCTAGCGGGAAGTACGAGCAGTACTTC; CDR3 protein: CSASPSGKYEQYF
J gene: TRBJ1-2; D gene: TRBD1; clone size: .; V gene: TRBV19; CDR3 DNA: TGTGCCAGTAGTATCAGACACCAGAGGGGACAGCCCAACTATGGCTACACCTTC; CDR3 protein: CASSIRHQRGQPNYGYTF
J gene: TRBJ2-7; D gene: .; clone size: few; V gene: TRBV28; CDR3 DNA: TGTGCCAGCTTGAACGTGTACGAGCAGTACTTC; CDR3 protein: CASLNVYEQYF
J gene: TRBJ1-2; D gene: TRBD1; clone size: .; V gene: TRBV3-1; CDR3 DNA: TGTGCCAGCAGCCGCCCTGGAGGACAGGGGGCACTCGGCTATGGCTACACCTTC; CDR3 protein: CASSRPGGQGALGYGYTF
J gene: TRBJ1-4; D gene: .; clone size: few; V gene: TRBV4-1; CDR3 DNA: TGCGCCAGCAGCCAAGATGACGGCGGAATTAATGAAAAACTGTTTTTT; CDR3 protein: CASSQDDGGINEKLFF
J gene: TRBJ1-4; D gene: TRBD1; clone size: .; V gene: TRBV29-1; CDR3 DNA: TGCAGCGTCCCACAGGGGAGGGAGGCTAATGAAAAACTGTTTTTT; CDR3 protein: CSVPQGREANEKLFF
J gene: TRBJ2-1; D gene: TRBD2; clone size: .; V gene: TRBV7-2; CDR3 DNA: TGTGCCAGCAGCTCGCCCTGGGCGGGGGGGCCCGATGAGCAGTTCTTC; CDR3 protein: CASSSPWAGGPDEQFF
J gene: TRBJ1-2; D gene: TRBD1; clone size: once; V gene: TRBV7-2; CDR3 DNA: TGTGCCAGCACGCGGCCGACAGGGTATATTAACTATGGCTACACCTTC; CDR3 protein: CASTRPTGYINYGYTF
J gene: TRBJ2-3; D gene: .; clone size: .; V gene: TRBV29-1; CDR3 DNA: TGCAGCGTTGGAGTCCCGATCGATACGCAGTATTTT; CDR3 protein: CSVGVPIDTQYF
J gene: TRBJ2-1; D gene: TRBD2; clone size: once; V gene: TRBV30; CDR3 DNA: TGTGCCTGGTCCTACGGGACTAGCCTCGAGAATGAGCAGTTCTTC; CDR3 protein: CAWSYGTSLENEQFF